The source of this T cell receptor beta chain is a study of blood T cells in healthy people across ages. Study as a whole: In model experiments, template switching was able to capture about one barcoded beta molecule for every two T cells that were present.

This CDR3 spans 17 amino acids. Germline V gene lookup returns CDR1 MNHNS and CDR2 SASEGT. The ends were cut back, 4 bases at V and 2 bases at J, with 18 bases in the middle. A sample-barcoded 5' primer and a J-beta primer mix were used in a second PCR of about 6 to 11 cycles. TCRdb passed the 5' RACE reads through MiXCR, listing each CDR3 protein once. The table shows 1.5 million to 2 million distinct CDR3 sequences, with around 35% occurring only once. The sample comprised blood. This sequence originates from a woman aged 25 to 39 in good health. This sequence joins TRBV6-1 and TRBJ2-1, with D hard to call. In DNA form, the CDR3 reads TGTGCCAGCAGTGCAGCCTTGAGAGCCCCTACCTACAATGAGCAGTTCTTC. It encodes CASSAALRAPTYNEQFF.